At least ten counts were recorded for the clone carrying this T cell receptor beta chain. From the RT-PCR reads, TCRdb called clonotypes with MiXCR, one entry per CDR3 protein. The table records about 700,000 distinct CDR3 sequences, approximately 15% of them present only once. Trimming shortened V by 3 bases and J by 2 bases, and 13 bases separated the two germline ends. Germline-derived CDR1 and CDR2 are LNHNV and YYDKDF (reference sequence). The CDR3 has 15 amino acids. This chain connects TRBV15 to TRBJ1-2; D may be TRBD1 (6 bases). The sequence came from a female donor in good health, serving as a healthy control. Specimen: memory CD4+ T cells from blood. The CDR3 region has the DNA TGTGCCACCAGCAGCTCGGATACAGGGAACTATGGCTACACCTTC. Translated, it gives CATSSSDTGNYGYTF.